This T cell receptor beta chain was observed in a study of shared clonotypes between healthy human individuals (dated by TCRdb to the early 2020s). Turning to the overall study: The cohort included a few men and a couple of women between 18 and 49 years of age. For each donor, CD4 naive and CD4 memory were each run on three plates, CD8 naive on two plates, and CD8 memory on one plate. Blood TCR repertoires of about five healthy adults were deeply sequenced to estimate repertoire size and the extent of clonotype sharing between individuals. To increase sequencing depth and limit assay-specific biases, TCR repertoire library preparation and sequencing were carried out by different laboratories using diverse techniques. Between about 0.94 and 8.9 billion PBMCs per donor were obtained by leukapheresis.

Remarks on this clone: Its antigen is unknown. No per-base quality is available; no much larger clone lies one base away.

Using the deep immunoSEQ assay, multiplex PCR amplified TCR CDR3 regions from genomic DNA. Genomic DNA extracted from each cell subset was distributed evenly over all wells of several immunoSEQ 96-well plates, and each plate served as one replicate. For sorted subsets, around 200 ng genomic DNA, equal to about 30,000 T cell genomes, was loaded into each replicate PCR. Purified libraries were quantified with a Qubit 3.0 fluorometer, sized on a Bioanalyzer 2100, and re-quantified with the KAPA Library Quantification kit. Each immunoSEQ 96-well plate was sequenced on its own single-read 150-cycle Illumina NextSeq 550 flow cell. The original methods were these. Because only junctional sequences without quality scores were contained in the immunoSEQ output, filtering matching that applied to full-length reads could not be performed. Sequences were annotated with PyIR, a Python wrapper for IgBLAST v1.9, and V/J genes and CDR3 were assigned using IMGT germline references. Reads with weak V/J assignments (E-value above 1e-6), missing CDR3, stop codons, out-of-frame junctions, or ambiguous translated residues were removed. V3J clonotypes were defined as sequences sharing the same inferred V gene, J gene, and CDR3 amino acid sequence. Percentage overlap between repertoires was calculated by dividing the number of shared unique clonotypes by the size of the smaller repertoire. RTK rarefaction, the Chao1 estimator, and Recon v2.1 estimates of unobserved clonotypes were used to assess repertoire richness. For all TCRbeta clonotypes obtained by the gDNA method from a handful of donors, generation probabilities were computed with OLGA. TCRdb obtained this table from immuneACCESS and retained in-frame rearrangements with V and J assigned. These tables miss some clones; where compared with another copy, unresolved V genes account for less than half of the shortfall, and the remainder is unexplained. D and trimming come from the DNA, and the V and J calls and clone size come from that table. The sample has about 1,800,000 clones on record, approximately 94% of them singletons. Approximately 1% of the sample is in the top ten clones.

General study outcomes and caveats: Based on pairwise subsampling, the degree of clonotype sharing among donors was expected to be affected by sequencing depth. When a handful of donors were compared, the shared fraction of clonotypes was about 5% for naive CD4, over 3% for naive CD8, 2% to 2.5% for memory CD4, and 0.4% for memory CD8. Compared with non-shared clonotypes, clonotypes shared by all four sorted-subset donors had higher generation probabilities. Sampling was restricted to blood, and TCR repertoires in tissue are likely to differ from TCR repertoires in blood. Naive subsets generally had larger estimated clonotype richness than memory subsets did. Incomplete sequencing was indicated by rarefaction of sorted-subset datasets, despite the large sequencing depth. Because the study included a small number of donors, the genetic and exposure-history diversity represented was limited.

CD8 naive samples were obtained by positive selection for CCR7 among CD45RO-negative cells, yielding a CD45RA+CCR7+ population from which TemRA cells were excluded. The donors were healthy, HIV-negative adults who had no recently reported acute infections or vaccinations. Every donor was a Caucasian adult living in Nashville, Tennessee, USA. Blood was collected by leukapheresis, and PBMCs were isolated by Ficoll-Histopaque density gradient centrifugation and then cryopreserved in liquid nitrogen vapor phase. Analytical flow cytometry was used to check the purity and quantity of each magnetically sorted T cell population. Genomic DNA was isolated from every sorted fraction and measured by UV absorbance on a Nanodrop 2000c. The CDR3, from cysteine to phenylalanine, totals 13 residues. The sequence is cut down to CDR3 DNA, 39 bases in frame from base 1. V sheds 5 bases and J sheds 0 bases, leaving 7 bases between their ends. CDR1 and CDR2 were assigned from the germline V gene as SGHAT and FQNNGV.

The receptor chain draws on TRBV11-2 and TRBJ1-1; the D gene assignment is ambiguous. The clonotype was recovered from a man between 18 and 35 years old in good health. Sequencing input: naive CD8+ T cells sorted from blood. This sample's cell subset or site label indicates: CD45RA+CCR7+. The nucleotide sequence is TGTGCCAGCAGCCGTACATTGAACACTGAAGCTTTCTTT. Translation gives CASSRTLNTEAFF. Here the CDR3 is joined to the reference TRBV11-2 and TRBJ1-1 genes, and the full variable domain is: EAGVAQSPRYKIIEKRQSVAFWCNPISGHATLYWYQQILGQGPKLLIQFQNNGVVDDSQLPKDRFSAERLKGVDSTLKIQPAKLEDSAVYLCASSRTLNTEAFFGQGTRLTVV.